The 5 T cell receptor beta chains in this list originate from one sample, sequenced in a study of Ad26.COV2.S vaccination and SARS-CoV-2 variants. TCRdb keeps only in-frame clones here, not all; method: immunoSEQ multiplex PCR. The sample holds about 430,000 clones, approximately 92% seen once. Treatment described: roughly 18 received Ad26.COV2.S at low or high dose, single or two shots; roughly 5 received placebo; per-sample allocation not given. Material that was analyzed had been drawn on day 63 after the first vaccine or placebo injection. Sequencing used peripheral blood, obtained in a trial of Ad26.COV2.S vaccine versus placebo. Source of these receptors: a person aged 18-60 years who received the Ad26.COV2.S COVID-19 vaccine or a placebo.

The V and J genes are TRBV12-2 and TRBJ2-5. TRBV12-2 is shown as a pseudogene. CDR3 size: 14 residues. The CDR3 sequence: CASRLRSWKETQYF. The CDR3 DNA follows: TGTGCAAGTCGCTTAAGGTCATGGAAAGAGACCCAGTACTTC.

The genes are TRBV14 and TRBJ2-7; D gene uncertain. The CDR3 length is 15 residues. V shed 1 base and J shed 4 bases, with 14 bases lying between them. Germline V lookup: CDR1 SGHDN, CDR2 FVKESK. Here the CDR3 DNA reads TGTGCCAGCAGCCAAGTTGACCACTCCGCGTACGAGCAGTACTTC. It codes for CASSQVDHSAYEQYF.

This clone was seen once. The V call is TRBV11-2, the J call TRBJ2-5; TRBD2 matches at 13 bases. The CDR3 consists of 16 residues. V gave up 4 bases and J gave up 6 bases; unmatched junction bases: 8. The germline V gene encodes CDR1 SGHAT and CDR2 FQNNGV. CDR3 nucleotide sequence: TGTGCCAGCAGCTGGCGGACTAGCGGGAGCTCAAAGACCCAGTACTTC. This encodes CASSWRTSGSSKTQYF.

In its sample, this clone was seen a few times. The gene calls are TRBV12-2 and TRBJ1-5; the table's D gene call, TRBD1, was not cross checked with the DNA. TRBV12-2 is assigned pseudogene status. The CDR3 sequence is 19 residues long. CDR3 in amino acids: CASRLARDRGGKDNQPQHF. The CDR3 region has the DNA TGTGCAAGTCGCTTAGCCCGGGACAGGGGAGGAAAAGATAATCAGCCCCAGCATTTT.

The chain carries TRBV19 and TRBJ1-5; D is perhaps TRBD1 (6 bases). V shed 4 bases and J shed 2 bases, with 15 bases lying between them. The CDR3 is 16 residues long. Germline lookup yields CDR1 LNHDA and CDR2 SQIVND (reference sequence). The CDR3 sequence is CASSTPDEGGNQPQHF. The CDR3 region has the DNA TGTGCCAGTAGTACCCCGGACGAGGGGGGCAATCAGCCCCAGCATTTT.